One sample yielded the 5 T cell receptor beta chains listed below, sequenced in a study of cytomegalovirus exposure and HLA in healthy donors. 13 Jbeta primers and 60 Vbeta primers were used for the PCR. Sequencing used immunoSEQ multiplex PCR; TCRdb keeps in-frame clones, though not all of them. The sample contains some 130,000 clones, about four fifths of which appear only once. Input material: PBMCs. The source of these receptors is a man in his thirties or forties in good health.

The chain employs TRBV5-1 and TRBJ2-3; 8 bases line up with TRBD1. The CDR3 contains 17 residues. Looked up from germline, CDR1 is SGHRS and CDR2 is YFSETQ. Losses at the gene ends were 4 bases for V and 0 bases for J; bases not matched to a gene: 10. This CDR3 is CASSPGGLGSSTDTQYF. CDR3 nucleotide sequence: TGCGCCAGCAGCCCAGGGGGCTTGGGTAGTAGCACAGATACGCAGTATTTT.

This clone appeared once. The chain is built from TRBV28 and TRBJ2-7; no clear D gene. Per germline, CDR1 MDHEN and CDR2 SYDVKM. This CDR3 region has 12 residues. Trimming cost V 3 bases and J 4 bases, with 7 bases left between them. The CDR3 sequence: CASSLSAYEQYF. In DNA, the CDR3 is TGTGCCAGCAGTTTGAGCGCTTACGAGCAGTACTTC.

The V and J genes are TRBV6-6 and TRBJ2-1; 9 bases fit TRBD2. CDR1 and CDR2 (germline): MNHNY, SVGAGI (reference sequence). The junction had 8 bases not matched to a gene; V was cut back by 6 bases and J by 5 bases. The CDR3 is 15 amino acids. The CDR3 nucleotides are TGTGCCAGCAGACCGCGGACTAGCGATAACAATGAGCAGTTCTTC. It codes for CASRPRTSDNNEQFF.

The J gene is TRBJ2-3, the V gene TRBV5-1; 8 positions agree with TRBD1. Germline V gene data show CDR1 as SGHRS and CDR2 as YFSETQ. The CDR3 totals 13 residues. The junction had 4 bases not matched to a gene; V was cut back by 2 bases and J by 8 bases. The CDR3 is CASSLQGGGTQYF. CDR3 nucleotide sequence: TGCGCCAGCAGCTTACAGGGGGGAGGTACGCAGTATTTT.

This chain uses TRBV10-3 with TRBJ2-1; the D gene is possibly TRBD1 (5 bases). Trimming took 5 bases from V and 4 from J, leaving 18 bases between them. CDR1 and CDR2 from the germline V gene are ENHRY and SYGVKD. This CDR3 region has 16 residues. DNA for the CDR3: TGTGCCATCAGTAACCGGACAATGATGAGGTACAATGAGCAGTTCTTC. Amino acids: CAISNRTMMRYNEQFF.